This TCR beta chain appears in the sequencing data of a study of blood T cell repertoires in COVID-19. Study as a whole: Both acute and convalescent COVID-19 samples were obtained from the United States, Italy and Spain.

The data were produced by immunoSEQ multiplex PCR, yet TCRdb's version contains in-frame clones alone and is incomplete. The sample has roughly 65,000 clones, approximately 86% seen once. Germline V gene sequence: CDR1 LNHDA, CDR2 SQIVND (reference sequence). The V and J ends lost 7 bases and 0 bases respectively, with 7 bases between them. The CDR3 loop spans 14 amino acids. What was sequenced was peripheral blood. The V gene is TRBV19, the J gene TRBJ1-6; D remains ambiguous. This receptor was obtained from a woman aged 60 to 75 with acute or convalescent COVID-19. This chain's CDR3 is CASTPSSYNSPLHF. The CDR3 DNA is TGTGCCAGTACTCCGAGCTCCTATAATTCACCCCTCCACTTT. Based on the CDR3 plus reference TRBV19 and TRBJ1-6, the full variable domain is DGGITQSPKYLFRKEGQNVTLSCEQNLNHDAMYWYRQDPGQGLRLIYYSQIVNDFQKGDIAEGYSVSREKKESFPLTVTSAQKNPTAFYLCASTPSSYNSPLHFGNGTRLTVT.